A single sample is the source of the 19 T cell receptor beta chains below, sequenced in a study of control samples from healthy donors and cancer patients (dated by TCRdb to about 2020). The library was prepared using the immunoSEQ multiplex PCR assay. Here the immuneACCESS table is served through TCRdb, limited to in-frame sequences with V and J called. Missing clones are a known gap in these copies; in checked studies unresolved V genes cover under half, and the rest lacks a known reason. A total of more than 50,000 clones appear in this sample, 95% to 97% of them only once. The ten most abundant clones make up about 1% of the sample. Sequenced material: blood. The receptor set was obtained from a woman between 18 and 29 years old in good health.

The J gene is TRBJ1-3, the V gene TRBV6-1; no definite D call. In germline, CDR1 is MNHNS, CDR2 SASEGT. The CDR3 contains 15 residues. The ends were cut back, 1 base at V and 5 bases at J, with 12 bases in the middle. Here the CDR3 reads CASSEGSTGRNTIYF. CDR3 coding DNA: TGTGCCAGCAGTGAAGGGTCTACCGGCCGAAACACCATATATTTT.

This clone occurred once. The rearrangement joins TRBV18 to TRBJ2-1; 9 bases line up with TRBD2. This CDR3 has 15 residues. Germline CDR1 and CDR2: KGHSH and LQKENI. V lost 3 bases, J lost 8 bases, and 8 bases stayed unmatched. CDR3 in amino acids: CASSPQAGGPDEQFF. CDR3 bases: TGTGCCAGCTCACCTCAGGCGGGGGGGCCCGATGAGCAGTTCTTC.

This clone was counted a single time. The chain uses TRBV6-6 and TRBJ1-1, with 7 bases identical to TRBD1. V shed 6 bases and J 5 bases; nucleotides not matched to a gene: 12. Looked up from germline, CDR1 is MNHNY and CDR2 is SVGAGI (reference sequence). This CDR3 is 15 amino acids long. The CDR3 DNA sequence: TGTGCCAGCAGACACGGGAGACAGGGAAAAACTGAAGCTTTCTTT. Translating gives CASRHGRQGKTEAFF.

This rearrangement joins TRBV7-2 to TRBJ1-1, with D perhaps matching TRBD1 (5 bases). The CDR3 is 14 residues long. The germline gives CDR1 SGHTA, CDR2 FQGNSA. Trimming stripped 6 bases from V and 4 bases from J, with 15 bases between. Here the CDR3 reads CASRLGGGGTEAFF. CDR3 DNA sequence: TGTGCCAGCAGGCTAGGTGGGGGTGGCACTGAAGCTTTCTTT.

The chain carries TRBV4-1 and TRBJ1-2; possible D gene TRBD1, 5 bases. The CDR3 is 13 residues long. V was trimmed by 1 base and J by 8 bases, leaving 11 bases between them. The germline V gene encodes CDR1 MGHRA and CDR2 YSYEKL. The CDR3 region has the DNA TGCGCCAGCAGCCAAGTGGGGGTTCGGGGCTACACCTTC. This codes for CASSQVGVRGYTF.

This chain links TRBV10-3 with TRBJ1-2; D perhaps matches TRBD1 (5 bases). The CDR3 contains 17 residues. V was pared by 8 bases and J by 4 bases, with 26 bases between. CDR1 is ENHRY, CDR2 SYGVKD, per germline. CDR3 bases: TGTGCCATCGGGTTTGGCGGAGGGCCGGGGGGAACCTATGGCTACACCTTC. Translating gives CAIGFGGGPGGTYGYTF.

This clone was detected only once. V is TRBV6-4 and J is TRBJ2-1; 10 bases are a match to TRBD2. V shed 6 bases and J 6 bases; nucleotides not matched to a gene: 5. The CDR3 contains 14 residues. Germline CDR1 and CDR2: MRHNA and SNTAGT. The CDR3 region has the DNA TGTGCCAGCAGGAGCGGGGGGGCGATCAATGAGCAGTTCTTC. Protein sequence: CASRSGGAINEQFF.

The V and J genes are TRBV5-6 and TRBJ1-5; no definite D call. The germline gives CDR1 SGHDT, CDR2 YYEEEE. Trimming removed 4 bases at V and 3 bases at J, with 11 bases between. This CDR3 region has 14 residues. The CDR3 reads CASSLDGYNQPQHF. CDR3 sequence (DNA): TGTGCCAGCAGCCTGGACGGGTACAATCAGCCCCAGCATTTT.

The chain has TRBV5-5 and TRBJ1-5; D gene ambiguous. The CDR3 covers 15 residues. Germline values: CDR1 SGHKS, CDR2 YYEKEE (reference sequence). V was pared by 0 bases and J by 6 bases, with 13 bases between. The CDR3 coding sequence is TGTGCCAGCAGCTTGGGTTCAAGTGACCGTCAGCCCCAGCATTTT. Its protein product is CASSLGSSDRQPQHF.

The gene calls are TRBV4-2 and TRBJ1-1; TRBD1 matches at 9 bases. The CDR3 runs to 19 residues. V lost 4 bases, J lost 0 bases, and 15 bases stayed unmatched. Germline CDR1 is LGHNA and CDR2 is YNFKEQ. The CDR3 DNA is TGTGCCAGCAGCCCGTGGGGGACAGGGCCCGAGAGTGTGAACACTGAAGCTTTCTTT. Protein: CASSPWGTGPESVNTEAFF.

In nucleotides, the CDR3 is TGTGCCAGCTCACCTCAGCCAGACACCGGGGAGCTGTTTTTT. Encoded protein: CASSPQPDTGELFF. The chain couples TRBV18 to TRBJ2-2, with D uncertain. The CDR3 is 14 residues long. CDR1 KGHSH and CDR2 LQKENI come from the germline V gene. The V end was cut by 3 bases, the J end by 3 bases, with 8 bases between.

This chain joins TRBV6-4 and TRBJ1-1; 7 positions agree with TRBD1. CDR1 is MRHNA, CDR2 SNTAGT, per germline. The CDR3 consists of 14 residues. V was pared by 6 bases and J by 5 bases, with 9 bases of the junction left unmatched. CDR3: CASRGGGANTEAFF. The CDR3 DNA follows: TGTGCCAGCAGGGGAGGGGGCGCAAATACTGAAGCTTTCTTT.

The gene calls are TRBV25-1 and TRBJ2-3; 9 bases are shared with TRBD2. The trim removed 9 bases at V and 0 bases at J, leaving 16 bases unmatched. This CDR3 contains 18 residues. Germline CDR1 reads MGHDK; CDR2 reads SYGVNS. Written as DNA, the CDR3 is TGTGCCAGACACATAGCGGGGGATTCCGACTCTAGCACAGATACGCAGTATTTT. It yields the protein CARHIAGDSDSSTDTQYF.

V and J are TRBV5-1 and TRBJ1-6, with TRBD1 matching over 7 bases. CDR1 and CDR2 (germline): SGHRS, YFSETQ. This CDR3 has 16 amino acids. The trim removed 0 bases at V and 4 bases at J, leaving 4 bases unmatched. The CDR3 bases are TGCGCCAGCAGCTTGGCTGGGACAGCTTATAATTCACCCCTCCACTTT. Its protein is CASSLAGTAYNSPLHF.

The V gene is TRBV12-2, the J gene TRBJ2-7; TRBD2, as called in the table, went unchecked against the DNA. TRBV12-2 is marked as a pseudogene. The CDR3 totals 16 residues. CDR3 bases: TGTGCAAGTCGCTTAGTAGTGGGACTAGCGTTCCACGAGCAGTACTTC. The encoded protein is CASRLVVGLAFHEQYF.

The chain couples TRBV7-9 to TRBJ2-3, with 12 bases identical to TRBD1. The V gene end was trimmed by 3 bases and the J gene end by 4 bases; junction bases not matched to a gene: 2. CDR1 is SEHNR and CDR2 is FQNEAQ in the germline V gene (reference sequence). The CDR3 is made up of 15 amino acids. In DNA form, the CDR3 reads TGTGCCAGCAGCTTGGGACAGGGGGCCGCAGATACGCAGTATTTT. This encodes CASSLGQGAADTQYF.

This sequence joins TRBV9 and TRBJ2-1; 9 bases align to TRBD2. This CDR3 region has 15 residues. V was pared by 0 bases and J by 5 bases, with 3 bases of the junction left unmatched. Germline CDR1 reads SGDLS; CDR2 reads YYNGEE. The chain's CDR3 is CASSVEGTSNNEQFF. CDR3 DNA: TGTGCCAGCAGCGTAGAAGGGACTAGCAACAATGAGCAGTTCTTC.

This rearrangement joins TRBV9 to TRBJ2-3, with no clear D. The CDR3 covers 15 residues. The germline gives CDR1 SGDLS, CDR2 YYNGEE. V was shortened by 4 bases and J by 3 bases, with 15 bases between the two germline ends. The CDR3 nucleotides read TGTGCCAGCAGCACTTTTAGTTCTGATACAGATACGCAGTATTTT. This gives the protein CASSTFSSDTDTQYF.

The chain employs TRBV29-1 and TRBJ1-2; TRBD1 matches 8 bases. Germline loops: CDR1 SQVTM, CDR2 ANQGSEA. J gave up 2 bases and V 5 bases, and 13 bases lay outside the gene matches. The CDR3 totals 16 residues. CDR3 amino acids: CSVRPRRTGLNYGYTF. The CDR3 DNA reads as TGCAGCGTTCGACCCCGACGGACAGGGTTAAACTATGGCTACACCTTC.